This T cell receptor beta chain is from a study of blood T cell repertoires in COVID-19. In the study overall: There were acute and convalescent COVID-19 samples, and they came from the United States, Italy and Spain. In each case, the material was cDNA or gDNA derived from T cells, B-cell-depleted T cells, or PBMCs.

In the authors' methods: Amplification from reference gene primers served as the basis for estimated nucleated cell counts. The method was immunoSEQ multiplex PCR; TCRdb's version includes in-frame clones alone and lacks a portion of them. The V and J calls and clone size were taken over from that table, and D and trimming were inferred from the DNA. The repertoire holds some 180,000 clones, about 88% seen once, with roughly 19% in the top ten. Patients from Seattle were sampled longitudinally, starting during active infection. Germline values: CDR1 WSHSY, CDR2 SAAADI. The CDR3 loop spans 14 amino acids. With 7 bases clipped from V and 3 bases from J, the junction kept 8 bases outside the gene matches.

Source material: peripheral blood. The TCR originated in a man in his fifties with COVID-19, enrolled during active disease. The J gene is TRBJ2-7, the V gene TRBV10-2; TRBD1 matches 8 bases. The CDR3 loop reads CASNGQGLYYEQYF. In DNA form, the CDR3 reads TGCGCCAGCAACGGACAGGGACTGTACTACGAGCAGTACTTC.